A single sample gave rise to the 7 T cell receptor beta chains below, sequenced in a study of T cell responses to AZD1222 COVID-19 vaccine. Libraries were prepared by immunoSEQ multiplex PCR; TCRdb keeps only in-frame clonotypes and omits some of them. The table shows 150,000 or so clones, with less than 95% occurring only once. Sequenced here: peripheral blood, sampled on day 0 of AZD1222 vaccination. These TCRs come from an adult in good health.

This chain uses TRBV6-5 with TRBJ2-1; no definite D call. Trimming took 2 bases from V and 6 from J, leaving 11 bases between them. CDR1 is MNHEY and CDR2 is SVGAGI in the germline V gene. This CDR3 has 14 amino acids. CDR3 protein: CASSYGLASNEQFF. The DNA of the CDR3 is TGTGCCAGCAGTTACGGGTTAGCAAGCAATGAGCAGTTCTTC.

This chain uses TRBV16 with TRBJ2-7; TRBD1 matches at 9 bases. CDR1 and CDR2 (germline): KGHSY, FQNENV. CDR3 length: 15 amino acids. The V and J ends lost 4 bases and 0 bases, in that order; junction bases with no gene match: 4. Here the CDR3 DNA reads TGTGCCAGCAGCCCAGGACAGGGGCCCTCCTACGAGCAGTACTTC. Its protein product is CASSPGQGPSYEQYF.

The chain recombines TRBV21-1 with TRBJ2-2; the table gives TRBD1 as D, unverified against the DNA. TRBV21-1 is a known pseudogene. The CDR3 contains 17 residues. The chain's CDR3 is CASSKERDRLYTGELFF. The CDR3 DNA is TGTGCCAGCAGCAAAGAAAGGGACAGGCTATACACCGGGGAGCTGTTTTTT.

V gene TRBV9 combines with J gene TRBJ2-1, with TRBD2 identical over 11 bases. The V gene end was trimmed by 2 bases and the J gene end by 9 bases; junction bases not matched to a gene: 10. CDR1 and CDR2 from the germline V gene are SGDLS and YYNGEE. The CDR3 is made up of 16 amino acids. CDR3 sequence (DNA): TGTGCCAGCAGCGTCGCCCTAGCGGGAGGTAACATTGAGCAGTTCTTC. Protein sequence: CASSVALAGGNIEQFF.

The gene calls are TRBV7-2 and TRBJ2-7; TRBD2 matches 11 bases. V trimming: 2 bases; J trimming: 1 base; junction bases outside the gene matches: 1. Germline CDR1 is SGHTA and CDR2 is FQGNSA. The CDR3 sequence is 15 residues long. CDR3 sequence (DNA): TGTGCCAGCAGCTTATGGACTAGCGGGTCCTACGAGCAGTACTTC. Translation: CASSLWTSGSYEQYF. The variable domain in full, completed from reference TRBV7-2 and TRBJ2-7, reads GAGVSQSPSNKVTEKGKDVELRCDPISGHTALYWYRQSLGQGLEFLIYFQGNSAPDKSGLPSDRFSAERTGGSVSTLTIQRTQQEDSAVYLCASSLWTSGSYEQYFGPGTRLTVT.

V usage is TRBV13 and J usage is TRBJ2-3, with 10 nucleotides matching TRBD2. The length of the CDR3 is 16 residues. V lost 3 bases to trimming and J lost 7 bases; unmatched junction nucleotides: 10. Germline values: CDR1 PRHDT, CDR2 FYEKMQ (reference sequence). In DNA form, the CDR3 reads TGTGCCAGCAGCTTCCCTAGCGGGAGTCACCCAAATACGCAGTATTTT. Its protein is CASSFPSGSHPNTQYF.

J is TRBJ2-1 and V is TRBV11-2; D is ambiguous. The CDR3 runs 17 residues. In germline, CDR1 is SGHAT, CDR2 FQNNGV. V was trimmed by 1 base and J by 0 bases, leaving 13 bases between them. The CDR3 coding sequence is TGTGCCAGCAGCTTAGCATCCCCCTTGAGCTCCTACAATGAGCAGTTCTTC. Amino acids: CASSLASPLSSYNEQFF. The variable domain in full, with the rest retrieved from reference TRBV11-2 and TRBJ2-1, is EAGVAQSPRYKIIEKRQSVAFWCNPISGHATLYWYQQILGQGPKLLIQFQNNGVVDDSQLPKDRFSAERLKGVDSTLKIQPAKLEDSAVYLCASSLASPLSSYNEQFFGPGTRLTVL.